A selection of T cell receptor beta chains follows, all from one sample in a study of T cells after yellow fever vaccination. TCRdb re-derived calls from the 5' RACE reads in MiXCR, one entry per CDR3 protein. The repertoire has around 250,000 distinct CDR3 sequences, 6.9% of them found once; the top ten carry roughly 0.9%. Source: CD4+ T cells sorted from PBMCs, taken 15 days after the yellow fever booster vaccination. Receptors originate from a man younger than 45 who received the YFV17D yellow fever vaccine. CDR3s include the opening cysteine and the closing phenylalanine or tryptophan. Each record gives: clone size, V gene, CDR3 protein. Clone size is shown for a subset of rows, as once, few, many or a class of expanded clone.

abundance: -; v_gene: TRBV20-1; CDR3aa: CSARDSGGPESEQFF
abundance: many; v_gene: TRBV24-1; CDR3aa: CATSDPTGGAGGEQYF
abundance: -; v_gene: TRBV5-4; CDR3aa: CASSLPGRGTNTGELFF
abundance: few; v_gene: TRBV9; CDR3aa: CASSATSGTRETQYF
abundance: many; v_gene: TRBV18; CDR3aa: CASQHNAGTGVTDTQYF
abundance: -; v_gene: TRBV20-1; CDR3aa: CSARDPIKLGTEAFF
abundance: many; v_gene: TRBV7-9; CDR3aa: CASSEQGDPQHF
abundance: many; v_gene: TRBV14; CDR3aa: CASSRLTTYNEQFF
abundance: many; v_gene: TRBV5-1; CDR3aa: CASSPGDKNYEQYF
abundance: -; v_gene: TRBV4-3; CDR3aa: CASSQQGTGVYGYTF
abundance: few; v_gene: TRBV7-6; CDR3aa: CASSLGGVSAMVKQYF
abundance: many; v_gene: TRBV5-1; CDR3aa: CASSLSPTLRETQYF
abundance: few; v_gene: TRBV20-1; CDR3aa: CSARGFSGSHFNAGELFF
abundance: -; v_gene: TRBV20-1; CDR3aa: CSADPGQGSTGELFF
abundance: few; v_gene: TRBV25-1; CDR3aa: CASSESWGTEVNYGYTF
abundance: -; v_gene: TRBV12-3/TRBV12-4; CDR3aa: CASKADSGANVLTF
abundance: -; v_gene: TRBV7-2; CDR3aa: CASSTGAPSVYGYTF
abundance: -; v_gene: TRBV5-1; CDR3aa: CASSLEYAETQYF
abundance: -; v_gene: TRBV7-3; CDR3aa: CASSKIGDANEQFF
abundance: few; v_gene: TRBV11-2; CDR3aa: CASSYDTSGSSYEQYF
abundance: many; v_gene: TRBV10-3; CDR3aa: CATEAGTSGLETQYF
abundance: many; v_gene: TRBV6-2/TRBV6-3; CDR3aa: CASSPTVSYEQYF
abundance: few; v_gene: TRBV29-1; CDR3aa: CSVAVASGANVLTF
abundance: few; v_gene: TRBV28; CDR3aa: CASHRTSGSVPEQFF
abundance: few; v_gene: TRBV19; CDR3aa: CASSHGQGADTEAFF
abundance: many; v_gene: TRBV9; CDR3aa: CASSGGQGRYNEQFF